The present T cell receptor beta chain was sequenced within a study of untreated major depressive disorder. CDR1 SGHRS and CDR2 YFSETQ come from the germline V gene. V dropped 0 bases and J dropped 7 bases, with 11 bases sitting between them. The CDR3 runs 13 residues. The assay was immunoSEQ multiplex PCR, and TCRdb's table has in-frame clones only and misses some. Found here are around 20,000 clones, over 85% of them singletons; the top ten hold around 0.5%. Material for sequencing was CD4+ T cells from PBMCs. The rearrangement uses TRBV5-1 and TRBJ2-7; no firm D call. This receptor was taken from a middle-aged woman in good health. The CDR3 sequence is CASSLGFGVEQYF. DNA of the CDR3: TGCGCCAGCAGCTTGGGTTTCGGCGTAGAGCAGTACTTC.